This T cell receptor (beta chain) was captured in a study of CD8+ T cells in alopecia areata (dated by TCRdb to the late 2010s). A note on the overall study: Treated patients were enrolled in an open-label pilot trial of oral tofacitinib, 5 to 10 mg twice daily, for moderate-to-severe alopecia areata. Biopsies were taken from tofacitinib-treated patients at baseline and again at 4 and 24 weeks into treatment, and several of those patients also had a later scalp biopsy. The RNA source kit depended on sample type: the PAXgene miRNA kit for fixed scalp, the miRNeasy kit for PBMCs, and the RNeasy kit for mouse skin. High-throughput TCRbeta sequencing was used to examine T cell clonal expansion in alopecia areata in both the C3H/HeJ mouse model and human patients. Scalp clonality was compared across normal scalp (n=4), patchy alopecia areata scalp (n=8), and alopecia totalis/universalis scalp (n=8). Amplification of TCRbeta CDR3 regions was done by immunoSEQ multiplex PCR using 35 Vbeta forward primers and 13 Jbeta reverse primers. Tofacitinib was given for 6 to 18 months, followed by 6 months of follow-up off drug to assess delayed response and recurrence. In humans, TCRbeta sequencing was performed on scalp tissue and on sorted CD4+ and CD8+ peripheral blood T cells from healthy controls and from patients with patchy or totalis/universalis alopecia areata. Broader findings and caveats from the paper: Compared with normal scalp, lesional scalp had higher clonality and more expanded CD8+ clones, particularly in alopecia totalis/universalis, a pattern that suggests antigenic drive. Unlike mouse skin, which is dominated by gammadelta T cells, normal human skin has resident alphabeta T cells that are also sequenced, and this complicates analysis of the scalp TCR repertoire. Compared with mice, TCR sequences shared between patients were less clear, possibly partly because of HLA diversity across the patient population.

From alopecia areata patients, peripheral blood was collected along with lesional scalp punch biopsies. After PBMCs were isolated by density centrifugation and stained for CD3, CD4 and CD8, a FACSAria was used to sort CD4+ and CD8+ T cells. This clone was detected a few times. Its recognized antigen is unknown. One base away there is no much larger clone; base qualities are not given. From a lookup of the germline V gene, CDR1 and CDR2 are SGHVS and FQNEAQ. V is clipped by 2 bases and J by 9 bases, and the sequence between their germline boundaries is 8 bases long. Measured from the cysteine to the phenylalanine, the CDR3 is 12 residues long. Only the CDR3 region is kept as DNA, spanning 36 bases read in frame from base 1. Library generation was performed with the immunoSEQ multiplex PCR assay. To provide template for TCR sequencing, every sample had RNA extracted and reverse transcribed into cDNA. First-strand cDNA was synthesized using SuperScript III with a 2:1 mix of oligo-dT and random hexamers. A synthetic immune receptor repertoire was used to measure amplification bias, and any remaining bias was corrected computationally. Under the source paper's analysis protocol: Raw reads were preprocessed for error removal, and CDR3 was defined according to IMGT conventions as running from the conserved cysteine to phenylalanine. Clonality was computed by normalizing Shannon entropy by log2 of the number of productive unique TCRs and subtracting the result from 1. Whether each scalp clone was CD4 or CD8 was inferred by checking scalp TCRbeta sequences against the CD4 and CD8 repertoires from sorted blood. Imported from immuneACCESS, the table was reduced by TCRdb to in-frame sequences with V and J called. These copies leave out some clones; in studies compared against another copy, an unresolved V gene accounts for under half, and the cause of the remainder is not known. From that table come the V and J calls and clone size; the DNA was used to work out D and trimming. In this sample the table shows about 97,000 clones, less than 50% of which occur a single time. Roughly 1.3% of the sample comes from the top ten.

This sequence uses TRBV7-8 and TRBJ1-5; the D gene cannot be resolved reliably. The sequence derives from a human donor with alopecia areata. The sample comprised CD4+ T cells sorted from blood. The CDR3 protein sequence reads: CASSLSPRPQHF. The nucleotide sequence is given as TGTGCCAGCAGCTTAAGTCCCCGGCCCCAGCATTTT.